A single sample gave rise to the 7 T cell receptor beta chains below, sequenced in a study of blood T cell repertoires in COVID-19. Repertoires were generated with immunoSEQ multiplex PCR, while TCRdb's copy carries only in-frame clones and drops some. The table has 140,000 or so clones, approximately 88% seen once. Sequencing used peripheral blood. These TCRs come from a man in his fifties or sixties with active or convalescent COVID-19.

This chain connects TRBV6-5 to TRBJ2-7, with D maybe TRBD2 (6 bases). In germline, CDR1 is MNHEY, CDR2 SVGAGI. Trimming removed 0 bases at V and 2 bases at J, with 14 bases between. The CDR3 sequence is 16 residues long. In DNA, the CDR3 is TGTGCCAGCAGTTACTCTGGGCTAGCGCAGACCTACGAGCAGTACTTC. Residues: CASSYSGLAQTYEQYF.

This chain's CDR3 is CASSRLRTGRDSPLHF. The CDR3 DNA follows: TGTGCCAGCAGCCGCCTAAGGACAGGGCGAGATTCACCCCTCCACTTT. The chain uses TRBV7-9 and TRBJ1-6; 8 nucleotides line up with TRBD1. J was trimmed by 8 bases and V by 5 bases; bases with no gene match: 11. The CDR3 runs 16 residues. Germline V gene sequence: CDR1 SEHNR, CDR2 FQNEAQ (reference sequence).

In its sample, this clone was seen a few times. The chain carries TRBV4-1 and TRBJ2-7, with 7 bases aligning to TRBD2. V lost 2 bases, J lost 3 bases, and 10 bases stayed unmatched. Per the germline V gene, CDR1 is MGHRA and CDR2 is YSYEKL. The CDR3 sequence is 16 residues long. The CDR3 sequence: CASSQTTSLGLYEQYF. CDR3 sequence (DNA): TGCGCCAGCAGCCAAACGACTAGCTTGGGCCTCTACGAGCAGTACTTC.

A single count supports this clone. CDR3 sequence (DNA): TGTGCCAGCAGTTTTAGGCGGGACAGTGGAAACACCATATATTTT. Translation: CASSFRRDSGNTIYF. The rearrangement joins TRBV27 to TRBJ1-3, with TRBD1 identical over 7 bases. V shed 3 bases, J shed 3 bases, and the junction held 5 bases outside the gene matches. The germline V gene encodes CDR1 MNHEY and CDR2 SMNVEV (reference sequence). This CDR3 has 15 residues.

The chain is built from TRBV11-2 and TRBJ1-4; D is ambiguous. Germline CDR1 and CDR2: SGHAT and FQNNGV. V gave up 4 bases and J gave up 6 bases, with 18 bases separating them. This CDR3 spans 16 amino acids. The CDR3 is CASSSTTGSRYEKLFF. The CDR3 bases are TGTGCCAGCAGCTCGACCACCGGGAGCAGATATGAAAAACTGTTTTTT.

The chain combines TRBV6-6 with TRBJ1-2, with TRBD1 as a possible D gene (6 bases). The length of the CDR3 is 12 residues. V shed 3 bases and J shed 8 bases, with 10 bases lying between them. CDR1 is MNHNY and CDR2 is SVGAGI in the germline V gene (reference sequence). The CDR3 coding sequence is TGTGCCAGCAGTTATAGGCAGGGGGGCTACACCTTC. Translation gives CASSYRQGGYTF.

The rearrangement uses TRBV29-1 and TRBJ2-3; maybe TRBD1 (6 bases). The CDR3 consists of 13 residues. The germline V gene has CDR1 SQVTM and CDR2 ANQGSEA. The germline V and J ends were trimmed by 4 bases and 2 bases, with 10 bases remaining between them. The CDR3 here is CSVVGGLTDTQYF. CDR3 nucleotides: TGCAGCGTTGTTGGGGGCCTCACAGATACGCAGTATTTT.